The 3 T cell receptor beta chains in this list originate from one sample, sequenced in a study of CD8+ T cells in alopecia areata. Isolated RNA was reverse transcribed into cDNA used as the sequencing template. The assay was immunoSEQ multiplex PCR, and TCRdb's table has in-frame clones only and misses some. This table has 130,000 to 150,000 clones, 40% to 65% appearing once. The sample here was CD4+ T cells sorted from blood, taken at week 0. These TCRs come from a human donor with alopecia areata.

The chain combines TRBV10-3 with TRBJ2-7, with 11 bases identical to TRBD2. The CDR3 consists of 15 residues. After removal of 5 bases from V and 3 bases from J, the junction contained 6 bases not matched to a gene. Germline assignment: CDR1 ENHRY and CDR2 SYGVKD. CDR3 nucleotides: TGTGCCATCAGTCTCCTCGGGACTAGCGGCTACGAGCAGTACTTC. Translation: CAISLLGTSGYEQYF.

This chain joins TRBV2 and TRBJ2-2, with TRBD1 matching 7 bases. Germline lookup yields CDR1 SNHLY and CDR2 FYNNEI. J gave up 3 bases and V 4 bases, and 14 bases lay outside the gene matches. The CDR3 loop spans 18 amino acids. CDR3 sequence reads: CASSGVRGQTPDTGELFF. The CDR3 DNA follows: TGTGCCAGCAGTGGGGTTAGGGGACAGACCCCGGACACCGGGGAGCTGTTTTTT.

The chain combines TRBV29-1 with TRBJ1-4, with D maybe TRBD1 (6 bases). Trimming took 3 bases from V and 5 from J, leaving 16 bases between them. The CDR3 covers 15 residues. Per the germline V gene, CDR1 is SQVTM and CDR2 is ANQGSEA. The DNA for the CDR3 is TGCAGCGTTGAGGGACATAAGGGAGGGAATGAAAAACTGTTTTTT. It specifies CSVEGHKGGNEKLFF.